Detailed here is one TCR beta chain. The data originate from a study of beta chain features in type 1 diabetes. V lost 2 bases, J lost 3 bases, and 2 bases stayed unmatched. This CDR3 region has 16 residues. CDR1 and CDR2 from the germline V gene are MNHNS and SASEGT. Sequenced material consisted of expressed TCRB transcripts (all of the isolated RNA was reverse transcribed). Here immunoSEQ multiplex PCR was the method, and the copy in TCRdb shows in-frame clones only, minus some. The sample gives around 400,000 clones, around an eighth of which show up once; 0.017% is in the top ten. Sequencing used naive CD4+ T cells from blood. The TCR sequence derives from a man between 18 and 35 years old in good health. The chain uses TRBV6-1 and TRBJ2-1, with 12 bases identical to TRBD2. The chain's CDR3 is CASSEQTSGGYNEQFF. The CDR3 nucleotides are TGTGCCAGCAGTGAACAGACTAGCGGGGGCTACAATGAGCAGTTCTTC.